The entry below gives a single T cell receptor beta chain sequence along with its context. V shed 4 bases and J shed 4 bases, with 9 bases lying between them. Germline V gene data show CDR1 as SGHDT and CDR2 as YYEEEE. The CDR3 loop spans 12 amino acids. The record originates from a study of control samples from healthy donors and cancer patients. TCRdb's table, derived via immunoSEQ multiplex PCR, lists solely in-frame clones and lacks some. The sample includes 100,000 to 150,000 clones, around 87% seen only once; the top ten take around 9.4%. Sequencing was carried out using blood. The J gene is TRBJ2-7, the V gene TRBV5-6, with a weak D call TRBD2 (5 bases). This clonotype was obtained from a man aged 40-55 years in good health. Here the CDR3 reads CASSPGSYEQYF. CDR3 in DNA: TGTGCCAGCAGCCCGGGGAGTTACGAGCAGTACTTC.